This T cell receptor (beta chain) stems from a study of T cells in localized non-small cell lung cancer. Study-level findings and limits: In adjacent lung appeared a median about 57 of the top 100 tumor clones. Patients showing higher blood T cell density tended to see longer overall survival. In uninvolved adjacent lung, T cell clonality reached its highest value, exceeding tumor.

Here immunoSEQ multiplex PCR was the method, and the copy in TCRdb shows in-frame clones only, minus some. The repertoire holds roughly 1,500 clones, with around 22% as singletons. With regard to this clone: The antigen remains unidentified.

CDR3 length: 15 residues. Germline V gene data show CDR1 as SGHNT and CDR2 as YENEEA. V lost 3 bases and J lost 6, with 17 bases in between. Neighbouring lung, lacking atypia, was collected no less than 2 cm away from the tumor margin. This TCR was recovered from a woman aged 35-70 years with stage I lung adenocarcinoma. This sequence joins TRBV11-3 and TRBJ1-1; a weak D match, TRBD1 (5 bases). The material sequenced was normal lung tissue next to the tumor, taken before any cancer treatment. DNA of the CDR3: TGTGCCAGCAGCTTTGGGTGGGGGGAAGTCCCTGAAGCTTTCTTT. Translating gives CASSFGWGEVPEAFF.